The 4 T cell receptor beta chains below all came from one sample that was sequenced in a study of blood T cell repertoires in COVID-19. Measured with immunoSEQ multiplex PCR; TCRdb has only the in-frame clones, and not every one. The profile shows around 86,000 clones, 85% of them singletons. Input material: peripheral blood. These receptors originate from a man at least 80 years old with acute or convalescent COVID-19.

This chain links TRBV19 with TRBJ2-1, with a tentative D call TRBD2 (8 bases). The CDR3 totals 18 residues. CDR1 is LNHDA, CDR2 SQIVND, per germline (reference sequence). Between the trimmed V and J ends, which lost 5 bases and 9 bases, there was a span of 29 bases. The CDR3 protein is CASSAGGWGTRQGREQFF. In nucleotides, the CDR3 is TGTGCCAGTAGTGCAGGAGGGTGGGGGACTAGACAGGGACGTGAGCAGTTCTTC.

J is TRBJ2-7 and V is TRBV24-1; the match to TRBD1 covers 10 bases. Germline CDR1 reads KGHDR; CDR2 reads SFDVKD. This CDR3 region has 14 residues. V was clipped by 3 bases and J by 5 bases; unmatched bases: 3. The CDR3 loop reads CATSDRDRGNEQYF. In DNA, the CDR3 is TGTGCCACCAGTGATCGGGACAGGGGCAACGAGCAGTACTTC.

This clone was recorded only once. V gene TRBV19 combines with J gene TRBJ1-5, with D tentatively TRBD1 (5 bases). V was pared by 4 bases and J by 0 bases, with 16 bases between. Germline loops: CDR1 LNHDA, CDR2 SQIVND (reference sequence). This CDR3 has 17 residues. Here the CDR3 DNA reads TGTGCCAGTAGTACACAGGTCCGCGGAACTAGCAATCAGCCCCAGCATTTT. Its translation: CASSTQVRGTSNQPQHF.

The table lists this clone with a few counts. The J gene is TRBJ1-1, the V gene TRBV7-9, with no clear D. Germline CDR1 SEHNR, CDR2 FQNEAQ (reference sequence). The CDR3 runs 16 residues. The V gene lost 4 bases and the J gene lost 0 bases, with 15 bases spanning the gap. This CDR3 reads CASSSRLGLMNTEAFF. CDR3 nucleotides: TGTGCCAGCAGCTCCCGTCTGGGCCTAATGAACACTGAAGCTTTCTTT.